This record covers a single T cell receptor beta chain. This clone appeared many times. What this receptor recognizes is not known. The missing CDR3 end, 3 residues past where the read stops, is filled in from the germline J gene. The CDR3 runs 14 amino acids, cysteine and phenylalanine included. Only the CDR3 bases that were read are kept: 33 of them, in frame from base 1. The germline V gene sets CDR1 to MDHEN and CDR2 to SYDVKM. V is cut back by 5 bases and J by 0 bases, with 3 bases in the junction unmatched. Equivalent amounts of genomic DNA from CVID and control samples were used as sequencing input. For every sample, a 60 bp segment covering the rearranged TCRbeta CDR3 region was amplified and then sequenced. The immunoSEQ assay, a bias-corrected multiplex PCR with high-throughput sequencing, was employed for TCRbeta amplification. The paper's data handling went like this. Every unique nucleotide sequence was considered a clone and was annotated with V, D and J genes, copy number and frequency. Sequences were labeled productive if in frame, and non-productive if out of frame or containing stop codons. As previously described, clonality was calculated on the basis of Shannon's entropy. Mean CDR3 Kyte-Doolittle hydropathy was derived from the predicted amino acid sequences of productive clones. Scaled V gene usage was hierarchically clustered using Manhattan distance and complete linkage with the R hclust function. To assess clone sharing by CDR3 amino acid sequence, 12 repertoires per group were resampled over 100 rounds. The repertoires were searched for more than 65 published EBV-specific and some 250 published CMV-specific TCRbeta sequences. After a couple of CVID samples that produced fewer than 10,000 sequences were dropped from the analysis, 35 to 45 CVID repertoires remained. The source is immuneACCESS, and TCRdb retained only in-frame sequences with V and J called. Part of the clones is not carried over; for the studies checked, unresolved V genes explain less than half of this, and the remainder is unexplained. V and J calls and clone size are given by that table; D and trimming were obtained from the DNA. This sample contains some 60,000 clones, none of which is a singleton. The top ten constitute approximately 1.7% of the sample.

Most of the CVID patients and most of the healthy controls were of Caucasian heritage. Heparinized peripheral whole blood samples of about 5 to 8 ml were obtained from each donor. TCRbeta CDR3 repertoires were sequenced from genomic DNA of adults with common variable immune deficiency (CVID) and healthy adult controls. The control group was made up of approximately 22 healthy adult volunteers (about 10 male and approximately twelve female) whose ages ranged from roughly 20 to 70 years, with a mean age of approximately 32. Diluted blood was subjected to density centrifugation over Hypaque 1077 or Ficoll-Paque for isolation of peripheral blood mononuclear cells. Genomic DNA was extracted from unsorted mononuclear cells by Qiagen column purification or by a centrifugation-based method. This sample is part of a study of T cell clonality in common variable immunodeficiency (dated by TCRdb to 2015 to 2017).

What the work shows at the level of the full study, not this receptor alone: It was noted by the authors that sequencing of the repertoires of T cell subpopulations would be needed to clarify the cause of the increased clonality in CVID. Even though DNA input was the same, control samples had an average of approximately 82,000 unique sequences each, compared with some 32,000 in CVID samples. Fewer TCRbeta clones were shared among CVID subjects than among healthy controls (p < 0.0001). Increased TCRbeta clonality was found in CVID subjects compared with healthy controls (t-test p = 0.018), with the increase being most characteristic of about a third of subjects. Correlations between repertoire features and clinical complications were limited by patient heterogeneity within the CVID cohort. CVID TCRbeta sequences reportedly showed fewer deletions and N-nucleotide insertions and lacked highly modified clones with 13 or more V deletions.

This clonotype originated in a person aged 18 to 70 in good health. The rearranged segments are TRBV28 and TRBJ2-7; a stretch of 8 junction bases matches TRBD2. Sequencing was done on a sample of peripheral blood mononuclear cells. CDR3 sequence: CASSKGTSSYEQYF. The part of the CDR3 DNA that was read is TGTGCCAGCAGTAAAGGGACTAGCTCCTACGAG.